This T cell receptor (beta chain) was sequenced in a study of blood T cell repertoires in COVID-19. For the study at large: Italy, Spain and the United States were the sources of the convalescent and acute COVID-19 samples. T cells, B-cell-depleted T cells, or PBMCs provided the cDNA or gDNA that served as material.

In the study's own analysis: Reference gene primers were amplified, and this amplification served to estimate nucleated cell counts. The method was immunoSEQ multiplex PCR; TCRdb's version includes in-frame clones alone and lacks a portion of them. V and J calls and clone size come straight from that table; D and trimming were deduced from the DNA. The profile shows under 150,000 clones, 88% of them singletons. CDR1 and CDR2 from the germline V gene are MNHNS and SASEGT. Trimming stripped 3 bases from V and 0 bases from J, with 19 bases between. This CDR3 has 18 residues. The chain links TRBV6-1 to TRBJ2-3; no clear D. Sequenced material: peripheral blood. The TCR sequence derives from a human donor in a cohort sampled during active COVID-19. CDR3 residues: CASSEVPGWRPSTDTQYF. CDR3 DNA: TGTGCCAGCAGTGAGGTCCCCGGGTGGCGGCCTAGCACAGATACGCAGTATTTT.